Listed below are T cell receptor beta chains from one sample, sequenced in a study of regulatory T cells in long-lasting Graves disease. Via MiXCR, TCRdb re-called the multiplex PCR reads, giving one row per CDR3 protein. The sample lists approximately 540,000 distinct CDR3 sequences, 12% occurring once. The same data also contributed to another study, on T cells in Graves' hyperthyroidism and ophthalmopathy.

The sequencing used peripheral blood mononuclear cells (PBMCs), collected at new diagnosis, from a patient treated with antithyroid drugs. These TCRs come from a woman in her 30s with Graves disease. The CDR3 runs from the conserved cysteine through the conserved F or W. A D gene is named only where the DNA matches it firmly. The listing skips clone size in some rows; elsewhere it reads once, few, many or a size class.

>NA|14|TRBV19|many|TRBJ2-7
TGTGCCAGTAGCCCGGGACACCCATCCTACGAGCAGTACTTC
CASSPGHPSYEQYF
>TRBD1|17|TRBV28|many|TRBJ1-2
TGTGCCAGCAGTTTCGGGGACAGAGACCCTAATAACTATGGCTACACCTTC
CASSFGDRDPNNYGYTF
>NA|13|TRBV28|NA|TRBJ2-3
TGTGCCAGCAGGGGTCAGCCCACAGATACGCAGTATTTT
CASRGQPTDTQYF
>TRBD2|15|TRBV27|many|TRBJ2-5
TGTGCCAGCAGTTTCTCTAGCGGGAGTGGAGAGACCCAGTACTTC
CASSFSSGSGETQYF
>TRBD2|16|TRBV13|few|TRBJ2-2
TGTGCCAGCAGCTTCAGCGGGAGGGCCAACACCGGGGAGCTGTTTTTT
CASSFSGRANTGELFF
>TRBD1|15|TRBV5-1|few|TRBJ1-2
TGCGCCAGCAGCTTCGACAGGGGTCCGGGCTATGGCTACACCTTC
CASSFDRGPGYGYTF
>NA|16|TRBV2|many|TRBJ2-2
TGTGCCAGCACCCAAGGTGGCGGACCGAACACCGGGGAGCTGTTTTTT
CASTQGGGPNTGELFF
>TRBD2|16|TRBV7-2|many|TRBJ2-5
TGTGCCAGCAGCTTAGGGTTTCTAGCGGGGCAAGAGACCCAGTACTTC
CASSLGFLAGQETQYF
>TRBD1|15|TRBV9|NA|TRBJ2-1
TGTGCCAGCAGCGGCGCCGGGACAGGGGACAATGAGCAGTTCTTC
CASSGAGTGDNEQFF
>TRBD1|16|TRBV18|few|TRBJ2-7
TGTGCCAGCTCACCACCAGGTCAGGGGGCCTCCTACGAGCAGTACTTC
CASSPPGQGASYEQYF
>TRBD1|15|TRBV7-9|many|TRBJ1-2
TGTGCCAGCAGCTTAGCGCGGGACAGGGTCTATGGCTACACCTTC
CASSLARDRVYGYTF
>TRBD2|16|TRBV28|many|TRBJ2-7
TGTGCCAGCAGTTTGCGGCTAGCGGGAGGTGGGGTCGAGCAGTACTTC
CASSLRLAGGGVEQYF
>NA|16|TRBV29-1|NA|TRBJ2-5
TGCAGCGTTCATACCCCCGGGGAGGACAGTTGGGGGACCCAGTACTTC
CSVHTPGEDSWGTQYF
>NA|14|TRBV5-1|many|TRBJ2-3
TGCGCCAGCTTCATGGGTACAGCGACAGATACGCAGTATTTT
CASFMGTATDTQYF
>NA|13|TRBV19|NA|TRBJ2-7
TGTGCCAGTAGGCCACAGGACTACTACGAGCAGTACTTC
CASRPQDYYEQYF
>NA|14|TRBV6-1|NA|TRBJ2-7
TGTGCCAGCCGGAGTACCGGGAGCTCCTACGAGCAGTACTTC
CASRSTGSSYEQYF
>NA|11|TRBV6-5|few|TRBJ2-1
TGTGCCAGCAGTTACGGGGGGAAGCAGTTCTTC
CASSYGGKQFF
>TRBD1|15|TRBV6-1|many|TRBJ2-5
TGTGCCAGCAGTGACCGGACAGGGGGGCAAGAGACCCAGTACTTC
CASSDRTGGQETQYF
>TRBD1|20|TRBV19|once|TRBJ2-1
TGTGCCAGTAGTATAGATTCCGGGACAGGGAGTTCTCGAGCGTACAGTGAGCAGTTCTTC
CASSIDSGTGSSRAYSEQFF
>NA|16|TRBV4-1|many|TRBJ1-1
TGCGCCAGCAGCCAAGGGACCAATTGGAGAACCTCTGAAGCTTTCTTT
CASSQGTNWRTSEAFF
>TRBD2|17|TRBV10-3|many|TRBJ2-1
TGTGCCATCAGTGGATCTAGCGGGAGTTTGGATTTCAATGAGCAGTTCTTC
CAISGSSGSLDFNEQFF
>TRBD1|15|TRBV20-1|many|TRBJ2-7
TGCAGTGCTAGAGATTTAGGGACAGGGTTCCACGAGCAGTACTTC
CSARDLGTGFHEQYF
>NA|17|TRBV11-2|NA|TRBJ1-2
TGTGCCAGCAGCTTTAGTCCCAGACCGGAACCTAACTATGGCTACACCTTC
CASSFSPRPEPNYGYTF
>NA|11|TRBV12-3/TRBV12-4|many|TRBJ1-1
TGTGCCAGCAGTTTAGATGGGGAAGCTTTCTTT
CASSLDGEAFF
>TRBD1|14|TRBV7-8|NA|TRBJ2-2
TGTGTATCATCCTGGGACAGGGGTTACGGGGAGCTGTTTTTT
CVSSWDRGYGELFF
>TRBD2|20|TRBV7-2|NA|TRBJ2-3
TGTGCCAGCAGCTGGGGACTAGCGGGAGGGCCCGCCCTCGGCACAGATACGCAGTATTTT
CASSWGLAGGPALGTDTQYF
>NA|13|TRBV2|many|TRBJ1-1
TGTGCCAGCCGGTTCCGGGGGAACACTGAAGCTTTCTTT
CASRFRGNTEAFF
>NA|12|TRBV28|many|TRBJ1-3
TGTGCCAGCAGTCTGGTACGAAACACCATATATTTT
CASSLVRNTIYF
>TRBD2|17|TRBV5-1|NA|TRBJ2-1
TGCGCCAGCAGCTTACGGGGGGCAGCGGGAGGCTACAATGAGCAGTTCTTC
CASSLRGAAGGYNEQFF
>NA|14|TRBV28|many|TRBJ2-1
TGTGCCAGCAGTTCCCCAGCCATAGGATTGTTGCAGTTCTTC
CASSSPAIGLLQFF
>NA|14|TRBV6-5|many|TRBJ1-2
TGTGCCAGCAGTTACGTCGGCAACTCCGGTGGCTACACCTTC
CASSYVGNSGGYTF
>NA|14|TRBV19|few|TRBJ1-5
TGTGCCAGTAGTATCCCCGCAGGCAATCAGCCCCAGCATTTT
CASSIPAGNQPQHF
>NA|14|TRBV28|many|TRBJ2-5
TGTGCCAGCAGTTTAGGCGGCAGACAAGAGACCCAGTACTTC
CASSLGGRQETQYF
>TRBD1|13|TRBV20-1|many|TRBJ2-5
TGCAGTGCCGCCCGACAGGGGCGGGAGACCCAGTACTTC
CSAARQGRETQYF
>NA|12|TRBV9|many|TRBJ1-1
TGTGCCAGCAGCGTGGGAGACACTGAAGCTTTCTTT
CASSVGDTEAFF
>TRBD1|17|TRBV5-1|few|TRBJ1-3
TGCGCCAGCAGCTTGCGGACAGGGGCGATTTTGGGAAACACCATATATTTT
CASSLRTGAILGNTIYF
>TRBD1|15|TRBV13|few|TRBJ2-5
TGTGCCAGCAGCTTAGCCAGGGGGCTCCAAGAGACCCAGTACTTC
CASSLARGLQETQYF
>NA|11|TRBV29-1|few|TRBJ2-7
TGCAGCGCGGGGTGGCAGGAGCGGCAGTACTTC
CSAGWQERQYF
>TRBD1|15|TRBV7-9|NA|TRBJ2-3
TGTGCCAGCAGCTTAGGCCAGGGGGCATATGATACGCAGTATTTT
CASSLGQGAYDTQYF
>TRBD2|17|TRBV2|many|TRBJ2-2
TGTGCCAGCAGTGGCGGGGGACTAGCGGGAGTTAGCGGGGAGCTGTTTTTT
CASSGGGLAGVSGELFF
>NA|15|TRBV6-4|NA|TRBJ2-1
TGTGCCAGCAGTGAGCAACCAAGCTCCTACAATGAGCAGTTCTTC
CASSEQPSSYNEQFF
>NA|14|TRBV6-5|many|TRBJ2-7
TGTGCCAGCAGTTACGGCTGGAACTCCTACGAGCAGTACTTC
CASSYGWNSYEQYF
>NA|12|TRBV10-2|few|TRBJ2-7
TGCGCCAGCAGTGACAGTTGGTACGAGCAGTACTTC
CASSDSWYEQYF
>TRBD1|15|TRBV9|many|TRBJ2-5
TGTGCCAGCAGCGTAGCAGGACAGGGGACCGAGACCCAGTACTTC
CASSVAGQGTETQYF
>NA|17|TRBV18|many|TRBJ1-4
TGTGCCAGCTCAGACGTCGGGTCCGTGGCAACTAATGAAAAACTGTTTTTT
CASSDVGSVATNEKLFF
>NA|13|TRBV11-3|many|TRBJ2-1
TGTGCCAGCAGCTCCCGGGCCACCAATGAGCAGTTCTTC
CASSSRATNEQFF
>NA|16|TRBV14|few|TRBJ2-1
TGTGCCAGCAGCCAACGCCTCTACATCTCCTACAATGAGCAGTTCTTC
CASSQRLYISYNEQFF
>TRBD2|20|TRBV2|many|TRBJ2-5
TGTGCCAGCATGACCCCGACCGTTAAGTTAGCGGGAGAAGAGTTTGAGACCCAGTACTTC
CASMTPTVKLAGEEFETQYF
>TRBD2|15|TRBV15|many|TRBJ2-1
TGTGCCACCAGCAGTTCCCTAGCGGGAGATAGGGAGCAGTTCTTC
CATSSSLAGDREQFF
>TRBD1|15|TRBV14|many|TRBJ1-6
TGTGCCAGCAGCCGAGACAGGGGTCAGAATTCACCCCTCCACTTT
CASSRDRGQNSPLHF
>NA|16|TRBV10-2|NA|TRBJ2-1
TGCGCCAGCAGTGAACTTGACGGTGTTACCTACAATGAGCAGTTCTTC
CASSELDGVTYNEQFF
>NA|15|TRBV11-2|many|TRBJ2-6
TGTGCCAGCAGCTCGGAGGGCTCTGGGGCCAACGTCCTGACTTTC
CASSSEGSGANVLTF